One and the same sample provided the 23 T cell receptor beta chains below, sequenced in a study of T cell responses to AZD1222 COVID-19 vaccine. Repertoires were generated with immunoSEQ multiplex PCR, while TCRdb's copy carries only in-frame clones and drops some. The sample has roughly 150,000 clones; around nine tenths are singletons. The sample here was peripheral blood, taken 28 days after the second AZD1222 dose. The receptors were gathered from an adult who received the AZD1222 COVID-19 vaccine.

V usage is TRBV9 and J usage is TRBJ2-2; tentatively, D is TRBD1 or TRBD2 (7 bases each). There are 15 residues in the CDR3. Trimming stripped 4 bases from V and 4 bases from J, with 14 bases between. The V gene's germline CDR1 is SGDLS and CDR2 YYNGEE. DNA for the CDR3: TGTGCCAGCAGCTCCAGGGGGGGGACCACCGGGGAGCTGTTTTTT. It encodes CASSSRGGTTGELFF.

V and J are TRBV3-1 (or the pseudogene TRBV3-2) and TRBJ1-1; D remains ambiguous. Trimming cost V 2 bases and J 1 base, with 8 bases left between them. Germline assignment: CDR1 LGHDT and CDR2 YNNKEL (reference sequence). The CDR3 extends over 14 amino acids. The CDR3 sequence: CASSQFSGNTEAFF. The CDR3 DNA is TGTGCCAGCAGCCAATTTTCAGGGAACACTGAAGCTTTCTTT.

This chain uses TRBV3-1 (or the pseudogene TRBV3-2) with TRBJ1-2, with 7 positions matching TRBD1. CDR3 size: 15 residues. With 0 bases clipped from V and 6 bases from J, the junction kept 7 bases outside the gene matches. The germline V gene has CDR1 LGHDT and CDR2 YNNKEL (reference sequence). CDR3 sequence (DNA): TGTGCCAGCAGCCAAGACCAGGAGGGGGCGAATGGCTACACCTTC. Its protein is CASSQDQEGANGYTF.

The V gene is TRBV24-1, the J gene TRBJ1-5, with D perhaps TRBD1 (5 bases). Germline assignment: CDR1 KGHDR and CDR2 SFDVKD. V was trimmed by 10 bases and J by 6 bases, leaving 15 bases between them. This CDR3 region has 13 residues. CDR3 residues: CATASGPGQPQHF. CDR3 nucleotides: TGTGCCACTGCCTCAGGGCCCGGTCAGCCCCAGCATTTT.

This clone was recorded once. The chain is built from TRBV2 and TRBJ2-3, with 10 bases aligning to TRBD2. The germline V gene has CDR1 SNHLY and CDR2 FYNNEI. Unmatched junction bases numbered 8, after V lost 6 bases and J lost 5 bases. The CDR3 runs 15 residues. The CDR3 DNA reads as TGTGCCAGCAGGGCTAGCGGGGGCTTTCAAGATACGCAGTATTTT. It specifies CASRASGGFQDTQYF.

The chain is built from TRBV28 and TRBJ1-1; no firm D call. The CDR3 sequence is 14 residues long. The germline V gene encodes CDR1 MDHEN and CDR2 SYDVKM. V lost 6 bases to trimming and J lost 4 bases, with 15 bases between them. The chain's CDR3 is CASSDGRLLTEAFF. The CDR3 bases are TGTGCCAGCAGCGACGGGAGGTTGCTCACTGAAGCTTTCTTT.

The chain combines TRBV24-1 with TRBJ1-2; no firm D call. Trimming removed 3 bases at V and 7 bases at J, with 17 bases between. Per germline, CDR1 KGHDR and CDR2 SFDVKD. The CDR3 covers 15 residues. The DNA of the CDR3 is TGTGCCACCAGTGATCCCCGAGAGGTGATCCCTGGCTACACCTTC. Translation: CATSDPREVIPGYTF.

This clone was observed a few times. CDR3 amino acids: CAWSVTPGLAGGEDTQYF. DNA of the CDR3: TGTGCCTGGAGTGTAACCCCCGGACTAGCGGGAGGGGAAGATACGCAGTATTTT. The chain combines TRBV30 with TRBJ2-3, with 15 bases matching TRBD2. Germline trimming cut 0 bases from V and 5 bases from J; bases unmatched to any gene: 9. CDR1 and CDR2 from the germline V gene are GTSNPN and SVGIG (reference sequence). The CDR3 runs 18 residues.

CDR3 residues: CASSGTGSTGELFF. The CDR3 DNA is TGCGCCAGCAGTGGGACAGGGAGCACCGGGGAGCTGTTTTTT. The V gene is TRBV10-1, the J gene TRBJ2-2; 8 bases are shared with TRBD1. Losses at the gene ends were 4 bases for V and 4 bases for J; bases not matched to a gene: 2. Germline CDR1 reads WNHNN; CDR2 reads SYGVQD (reference sequence). This CDR3 region has 14 residues.

The chain carries TRBV9 and TRBJ2-7; D may match TRBD1 or TRBD2 (5 bases each). The ends were cut back, 2 bases at V and 4 bases at J, with 19 bases in the middle. The CDR3 spans 16 residues. CDR1 and CDR2 (germline): SGDLS, YYNGEE. CDR3 amino acids: CASSVMGELQPYEQYF. DNA of the CDR3: TGTGCCAGCAGCGTCATGGGGGAGCTTCAACCTTACGAGCAGTACTTC.

The V call is TRBV29-1, the J call TRBJ2-1, with TRBD2 as a possible D gene (5 bases). The germline CDR1 and CDR2 sequences are SQVTM and ANQGSEA. The V end lost 6 bases, the J end lost 7 bases, and 25 bases lay between the germline ends. The CDR3 is made up of 16 amino acids. The CDR3 spells CSVGLPPGSASNEQFF. In DNA form, the CDR3 reads TGCAGCGTCGGCCTTCCCCCGGGAAGCGCTTCGAATGAGCAGTTCTTC.

The chain joins TRBV3-1 (or the pseudogene TRBV3-2) to TRBJ1-1; D perhaps matches TRBD1 (5 bases). Per the germline V gene, CDR1 is LGHDT and CDR2 is YNNKEL (reference sequence). The V end was cut by 1 base, the J end by 4 bases, with 16 bases between. CDR3 length: 16 residues. The CDR3 DNA reads TGTGCCAGCAGCCAAGTTTTCGGGGGGGGTCGCACTGAAGCTTTCTTT. It codes for CASSQVFGGGRTEAFF.

The rearrangement uses TRBV5-6 and TRBJ2-4; possibly TRBD2 for D (5 bases). Trimming pared 5 bases from V and 11 bases from J, leaving 17 bases between. From germline, CDR1 is SGHDT and CDR2 YYEEEE. The CDR3 is 13 amino acids. CDR3 residues: CASSPPASWVQYF. CDR3 DNA: TGTGCCAGCAGTCCCCCGGCTAGCTGGGTTCAGTACTTC.

In DNA, the CDR3 is TGTGCCAGCAGCCAAAACGACAGGGAAGGGGGCTACACCTTC. It translates to CASSQNDREGGYTF. The chain combines TRBV6-5 with TRBJ1-2; 7 bases are a match to TRBD1. Trimming cost V 6 bases and J 8 bases; bases outside gene matches: 12. Germline V gene data show CDR1 as MNHEY and CDR2 as SVGAGI. This CDR3 contains 14 residues.

The J gene is TRBJ1-4, the V gene TRBV18; D unresolved. The germline V and J ends were trimmed by 4 bases and 4 bases, with 10 bases remaining between them. CDR1 is KGHSH and CDR2 is LQKENI in the germline V gene. This CDR3 is built from 14 residues. CDR3 bases: TGTGCCAGCTCACGTTCAGGCAGTAATGAAAAACTGTTTTTT. Translated: CASSRSGSNEKLFF.

V gene TRBV9 combines with J gene TRBJ2-5; TRBD1 or TRBD2 may be the D gene (5 bases each). There are 14 residues in the CDR3. From germline, CDR1 is SGDLS and CDR2 YYNGEE. With 0 bases removed from V and 5 bases from J, the gap between germline ends came to 11 bases. CDR3 nucleotides: TGTGCCAGCAGCGTAGGCAGGGACGGGGAGACCCAGTACTTC. Its translation: CASSVGRDGETQYF.

This clone was seen only a few times. This sequence joins TRBV7-3 and TRBJ2-3; the match to TRBD1 covers 9 bases. V dropped 5 bases and J dropped 5; count of bases not matched to a gene: 8. Germline CDR1 reads SGHTA; CDR2 reads FQGTGA. This CDR3 has 15 residues. CDR3 nucleotide sequence: TGTGCCAGCAGCCCGGGGGGACAGGGAAGAGATACGCAGTATTTT. This gives the protein CASSPGGQGRDTQYF.

The J gene is TRBJ2-1, the V gene TRBV4-1; D ambiguous. Trimming removed 0 bases from V and 14 bases from J, with 20 bases in between. Germline values: CDR1 MGHRA, CDR2 YSYEKL. This CDR3 region has 15 residues. The CDR3: CASSQEGGRAAWEFF. For the CDR3, the DNA is TGCGCCAGCAGCCAAGAGGGTGGGCGAGCAGCATGGGAGTTCTTC.

The chain has TRBV18 and TRBJ2-5; D is undetermined. This CDR3 contains 12 residues. Germline V gene sequence: CDR1 KGHSH, CDR2 LQKENI. V lost 4 bases and J lost 5, with 8 bases in between. The CDR3 coding sequence is TGTGCCAGCTCACTTTCGCTGGAGACCCAGTACTTC. This codes for CASSLSLETQYF.

The chain combines TRBV28 with TRBJ1-1; 10 nucleotides agree with TRBD1. V lost 5 bases, J lost 11 bases, and 5 bases stayed unmatched. This CDR3 has 12 residues. The germline V gene has CDR1 MDHEN and CDR2 SYDVKM. For the CDR3, the DNA is TGTGCCAGCAGTGCCGGGACAGGGGTTGCTTTCTTT. Translated: CASSAGTGVAFF. The variable domain in full, completed from reference TRBV28 and TRBJ1-1, reads DVKVTQSSRYLVKRTGEKVFLECVQDMDHENMFWYRQDPGLGLRLIYFSYDVKMKEKGDIPEGYSVSREKKERFSLILESASTNQTSMYLCASSAGTGVAFFGQGTRLTVV.

This clone was detected only once. This chain links TRBV29-1 with TRBJ2-7; D possibly corresponds to TRBD1 (5 bases). The CDR3 sequence is 13 residues long. Germline CDR1 is SQVTM and CDR2 is ANQGSEA. The ends were cut back, 4 bases at V and 7 bases at J, with 17 bases in the middle. The CDR3 region is CSVAKTVRTEQYF. CDR3 coding DNA: TGCAGCGTTGCTAAGACAGTGAGAACTGAGCAGTACTTC.

The chain employs TRBV4-1 and TRBJ2-1; D perhaps matches TRBD2 (5 bases). V was cut by 8 bases and J by 6 bases, with 14 bases left in between. Per the germline V gene, CDR1 is MGHRA and CDR2 is YSYEKL. The CDR3 is made up of 13 amino acids. CDR3 amino acids: CASRGGGSNEQFF. The CDR3 region has the DNA TGCGCCAGCCGAGGAGGTGGGAGCAATGAGCAGTTCTTC.

The rearrangement joins TRBV18 to TRBJ2-3, with a weak D call TRBD2 (5 bases). CDR1 and CDR2 from the germline V gene are KGHSH and LQKENI. The length of the CDR3 is 15 residues. V was clipped by 1 base and J by 4 bases, with 12 bases between them. This CDR3 reads CASSPQGAGADTQYF. For the CDR3, the DNA is TGTGCCAGCTCACCACAGGGAGCTGGAGCAGATACGCAGTATTTT.